The next 2 T cell receptor beta chains were all read from a single sample in a study of cytomegalovirus exposure and HLA in healthy donors. Both 60 Vbeta primers and 13 Jbeta primers went into the PCR. Data came from immunoSEQ multiplex PCR; TCRdb stores just in-frame clones and leaves some out. The sample holds some 150,000 clones, under 80% seen once. The sample comprised PBMCs. Every receptor here comes from a female donor in good health and CMV-seronegative.

The chain uses TRBV19 and TRBJ2-2, with a possible D match to TRBD1 (5 bases). V dropped 0 bases and J dropped 4 bases, with 6 bases sitting between them. From germline, CDR1 is LNHDA and CDR2 SQIVND (reference sequence). CDR3 length: 14 residues. The CDR3 bases are TGTGCCAGTAGTATAGATCAGGGCACCGGGGAGCTGTTTTTT. It encodes CASSIDQGTGELFF.

J is TRBJ2-7 and V is TRBV27, with D possibly being TRBD1 (6 bases). CDR1 MNHEY and CDR2 SMNVEV come from the germline V gene (reference sequence). The CDR3 contains 13 residues. V was cut by 4 bases and J by 4 bases, with 11 bases left in between. CDR3 protein: CASSYQRGYEQYF. CDR3 nucleotides: TGTGCCAGCAGTTATCAAAGGGGGTACGAGCAGTACTTC.